The 14 T cell receptor beta chains listed next were all sequenced from one sample in a study of PD-1 blockade in classical Hodgkin lymphoma. In every patient, relapse followed autologous stem cell transplantation, while exposure to brentuximab vedotin differed. Some clones are missing from TCRdb's copy, which holds only in-frame ones; the method was immunoSEQ multiplex PCR. The data contain around 65,000 clones, 75% to 90% of them singletons. The specimen comprised peripheral blood mononuclear cells (PBMCs), sampled at baseline. The receptors stem from a human donor with classical Hodgkin lymphoma.

The chain joins TRBV30 to TRBJ2-3, with TRBD2 matching over 7 bases. With V trimmed by 3 bases and J by 0 bases, 6 bases remained unmatched. Per the germline V gene, CDR1 is GTSNPN and CDR2 is SVGIG (reference sequence). This CDR3 contains 15 residues. CDR3 residues: CAWRGGSGSTDTQYF. The CDR3 bases are TGTGCCTGGAGGGGGGGGAGCGGCAGCACAGATACGCAGTATTTT.

This chain connects TRBV7-9 to TRBJ2-3; D remains unclear. CDR3 size: 11 residues. In germline, CDR1 is SEHNR, CDR2 FQNEAQ (reference sequence). The ends were cut back, 2 bases at V and 4 bases at J, with 1 base in the middle. CDR3 amino acids: CASSLSDTQYF. The DNA of the CDR3 is TGTGCCAGCAGCTTATCAGATACGCAGTATTTT.

The chain is built from TRBV6-1 and TRBJ1-4; D is ambiguous. Trimming took 2 bases from V and 0 from J, leaving 7 bases between them. From germline, CDR1 is MNHNS and CDR2 SASEGT. This CDR3 is built from 15 residues. This chain's CDR3 is CASSENLSTNEKLFF. The CDR3 region has the DNA TGTGCCAGCAGTGAAAACCTTTCAACTAATGAAAAACTGTTTTTT.

The V gene is TRBV5-1, the J gene TRBJ1-1, with TRBD1 as a possible D gene (5 bases). V was pared by 4 bases and J by 4 bases, with 8 bases between. The length of the CDR3 is 12 residues. Germline CDR1 reads SGHRS; CDR2 reads YFSETQ. The CDR3 DNA sequence: TGCGCCAGCAGCGGGACCGGCACTGAAGCTTTCTTT. Translating it yields CASSGTGTEAFF. The whole variable domain, remainder taken from reference TRBV5-1 and TRBJ1-1, is KAGVTQTPRYLIKTRGQQVTLSCSPISGHRSVSWYQQTPGQGLQFLFEYFSETQRNKGNFPGRFSGRQFSNSRSEMNVSTLELGDSALYLCASSGTGTEAFFGQGTRLTVV.

V gene TRBV28 combines with J gene TRBJ1-3; D perhaps matches TRBD1 (5 bases). Deletions cut 5 bases from V and 3 bases from J, with 20 bases between. Germline values: CDR1 MDHEN, CDR2 SYDVKM. The CDR3 runs 17 residues. Here the CDR3 DNA reads TGTGCCAGCAGTCCGGGCCAGGGTTTCCTTAATGGAAACACCATATATTTT. This codes for CASSPGQGFLNGNTIYF.

This rearrangement joins TRBV10-3 to TRBJ1-2; D is perhaps TRBD1 (6 bases). The CDR3 consists of 10 residues. Per the germline V gene, CDR1 is ENHRY and CDR2 is SYGVKD. The germline V and J ends were trimmed by 10 bases and 8 bases, with 11 bases remaining between them. The CDR3 loop is CARGREGYTF. CDR3 DNA sequence: TGTGCCAGGGGGCGCGAGGGCTACACCTTC.

The chain is built from TRBV9 and TRBJ1-2; no reliable D call. Trimming shortened V by 0 bases and J by 4 bases, and 7 bases separated the two germline ends. CDR1 is SGDLS and CDR2 is YYNGEE in the germline V gene. The CDR3 is 13 residues long. This CDR3 is CASSVASGYGYTF. Written as DNA, the CDR3 is TGTGCCAGCAGCGTAGCCAGTGGCTATGGCTACACCTTC.

The V call is TRBV19, the J call TRBJ1-6, with 8 bases that match TRBD1. The CDR3 runs to 15 residues. Germline trimming cut 7 bases from V and 8 bases from J; bases unmatched to any gene: 10. CDR1 and CDR2 (germline): LNHDA, SQIVND (reference sequence). CDR3 nucleotide sequence: TGTGCCAGTACCAGGGGACAGGTCACCGATTCACCCCTCCACTTT. Translated, it gives CASTRGQVTDSPLHF. The full variable domain, its missing parts supplied by reference TRBV19 and TRBJ1-6, is DGGITQSPKYLFRKEGQNVTLSCEQNLNHDAMYWYRQDPGQGLRLIYYSQIVNDFQKGDIAEGYSVSREKKESFPLTVTSAQKNPTAFYLCASTRGQVTDSPLHFGNGTRLTVT.

The chain links TRBV23-1 to TRBJ1-3; no clear D gene. TRBV23-1 is marked as an open reading frame, function uncertain. Trimming left V 6 bases short and J 0 bases short, with 12 bases between. This CDR3 has 15 amino acids. The CDR3 coding sequence is TGCGCCAGCAGGGGAGGAACGATCTCTGGAAACACCATATATTTT. Its protein is CASRGGTISGNTIYF.

V usage is TRBV5-1 and J usage is TRBJ1-5; D gene ambiguous. Trimming shortened V by 0 bases and J by 6 bases, and 7 bases separated the two germline ends. The CDR3 length is 13 residues. The germline CDR1 and CDR2 sequences are SGHRS and YFSETQ. The CDR3 DNA reads TGCGCCAGCAGCTTGGTGGGGAGTCAGCCCCAGCATTTT. Translated: CASSLVGSQPQHF.

This clone has a single count. The rearrangement joins TRBV9 to TRBJ2-3, with D possibly TRBD1 on 6 matching bases. This CDR3 comprises 16 residues. Trimming stripped 0 bases from V and 0 bases from J, with 11 bases between. From germline, CDR1 is SGDLS and CDR2 YYNGEE. The CDR3 loop reads CASSVGVGASTDTQYF. The CDR3 DNA reads TGTGCCAGCAGCGTAGGGGTGGGGGCTAGCACAGATACGCAGTATTTT.

The chain recombines TRBV30 with TRBJ1-1; D may be TRBD1 (5 bases). Trimming cost V 3 bases and J 0 bases, with 8 bases left between them. The germline V gene has CDR1 GTSNPN and CDR2 SVGIG (reference sequence). CDR3 size: 13 residues. The CDR3 bases are TGTGCCTGGAGCCCGACAGTGAACACTGAAGCTTTCTTT. Translation gives CAWSPTVNTEAFF. The entire variable domain, with the rest obtained from reference TRBV30 and TRBJ1-1, is as follows: SQTIHQWPATLVQPVGSPLSLECTVEGTSNPNLYWYRQAAGRGLQLLFYSVGIGQISSEVPQNLSASRPQDRQFILSSKKLLLSDSGFYLCAWSPTVNTEAFFGQGTRLTVV.

The chain is built from TRBV10-3 and TRBJ1-2, with 8 bases matching TRBD1. Germline loops: CDR1 ENHRY, CDR2 SYGVKD. The trim removed 6 bases at V and 6 bases at J, leaving 9 bases unmatched. The CDR3 totals 14 residues. The chain's CDR3 is CAIRVGQAANGYTF. CDR3 sequence (DNA): TGTGCCATCAGAGTGGGACAGGCGGCGAATGGCTACACCTTC.

This chain uses TRBV5-1 with TRBJ2-1, with 8 nucleotides matching TRBD1. The CDR3 spans 16 residues. V shed 4 bases, J shed 9 bases, and the junction held 15 bases outside the gene matches. Per the germline V gene, CDR1 is SGHRS and CDR2 is YFSETQ. CDR3 nucleotide sequence: TGCGCCAGCAGCCCCCTGGTCGGGCAGGGGGCGACTGAGCAGTTCTTC. It translates to CASSPLVGQGATEQFF.